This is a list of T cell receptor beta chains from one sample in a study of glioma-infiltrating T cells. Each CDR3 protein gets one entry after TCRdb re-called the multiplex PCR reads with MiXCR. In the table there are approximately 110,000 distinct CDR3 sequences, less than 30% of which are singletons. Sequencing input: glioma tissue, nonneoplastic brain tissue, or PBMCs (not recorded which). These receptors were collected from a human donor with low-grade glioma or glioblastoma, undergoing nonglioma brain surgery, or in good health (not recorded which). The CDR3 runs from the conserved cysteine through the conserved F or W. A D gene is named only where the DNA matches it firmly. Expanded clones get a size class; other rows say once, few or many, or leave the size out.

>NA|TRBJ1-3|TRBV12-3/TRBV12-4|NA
TGTGCCAGCAGTTCAATTATCTCTGGAAACACCATATATTTT
CASSSIISGNTIYF
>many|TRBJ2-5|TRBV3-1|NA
TGTGCCAGCAGCCAAGATTGGACCGGCCAAGAGACCCAGTACTTC
CASSQDWTGQETQYF
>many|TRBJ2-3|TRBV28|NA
TGTGCCAGCAGTTTCGGCGGACCGACTACAGATACGCAGTATTTT
CASSFGGPTTDTQYF
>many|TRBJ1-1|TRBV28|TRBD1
TGTGCCAGCAGTACACAGGGGTGGCAAGCTTTCTTT
CASSTQGWQAFF
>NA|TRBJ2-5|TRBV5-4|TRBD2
TGTGCCAGCAGGGTACGACTAGCGGGAGGGCCTGAGGAGACCCAGTACTTC
CASRVRLAGGPEETQYF
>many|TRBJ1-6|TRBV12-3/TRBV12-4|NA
TGTGCCAGCAGTTTAACCAATAATTCACCCCTCCACTTT
CASSLTNNSPLHF
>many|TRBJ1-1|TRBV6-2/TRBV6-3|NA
TGTGCCAGCAGTTACTACATGTCTGAAGCTTTCTTT
CASSYYMSEAFF
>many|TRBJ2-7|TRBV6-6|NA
TGTGCCAGCAGTTACTCGAATACAGCTACCTACGAGCAGTACTTC
CASSYSNTATYEQYF
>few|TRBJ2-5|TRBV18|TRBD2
TGTGCCAGCTCACCGCAAGGCGGGAGGGCCCTCGAGACCCAGTACTTC
CASSPQGGRALETQYF
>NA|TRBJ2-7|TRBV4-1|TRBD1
TGCGCCAGCAGCGGTCCAGGGGGCTACGCGCCGTACTTC
CASSGPGGYAPYF
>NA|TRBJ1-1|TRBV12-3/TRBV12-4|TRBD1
TGTGCCACCGGCGTAGGGGGCCGGACTGAAGCTTTCTTT
CATGVGGRTEAFF
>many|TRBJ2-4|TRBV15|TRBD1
TGTGCCACCAGCGAGGGACAGGGCAAAAACATTCAGTACTTC
CATSEGQGKNIQYF
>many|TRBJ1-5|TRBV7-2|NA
TGTGCCAGCAGTTTCGGCGGAGGGCATCAGCCCCAGCATTTT
CASSFGGGHQPQHF
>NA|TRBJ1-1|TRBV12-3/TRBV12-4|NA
TGTGCCAGCCATCCCTCTGGGGGGGGGTTGAACACTGAAGCTTCCTTT
CASHPSGGGLNTEASF
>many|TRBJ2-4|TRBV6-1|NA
TGTGCCAGCAGTGAAGGCGAAGCCTTAAACATTCAGTACTTC
CASSEGEALNIQYF
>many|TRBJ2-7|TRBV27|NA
TGTGCCAGCAGTTTAGGTGGGGGCTCACTAGGACGCGAGCAGTACTTC
CASSLGGGSLGREQYF
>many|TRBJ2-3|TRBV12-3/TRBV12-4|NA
TGTGCCAGCAGTTTAGGCCCTGGCACAGATACGCAGTATTTT
CASSLGPGTDTQYF
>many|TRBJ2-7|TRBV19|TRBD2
TGTGCCAGTAGTATTTTGGCTAGCGGGAGAAGCTACGAGCAGTACTTC
CASSILASGRSYEQYF
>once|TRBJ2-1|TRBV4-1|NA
TGCGCCAGCATCCAAGATCTTTCTCTATCTGAGCAGTTCTTC
CASIQDLSLSEQFF
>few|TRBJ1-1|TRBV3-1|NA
TGTGCCAGCAGCCAAGTGAGTAAGGGGCGCACTGAAGCTTTCTTT
CASSQVSKGRTEAFF
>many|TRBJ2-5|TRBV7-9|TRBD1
TGTGCCAGCAGCAAGGGACAGGGAAGAGAGACCCAGTACTTC
CASSKGQGRETQYF
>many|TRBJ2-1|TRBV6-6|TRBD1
TGTGCCAGCAGTTACACCGCAGGGGGCTATTTACGAGATGAGCAGTTCTTC
CASSYTAGGYLRDEQFF
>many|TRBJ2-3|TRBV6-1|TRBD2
TGTGCCAGCAGCCCGACGACTAGCGGGAGTGGTATCCGAGATACGCAGTATTTT
CASSPTTSGSGIRDTQYF
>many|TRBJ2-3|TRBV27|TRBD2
TGTGCCAGCAGTATACTAGCGGACTACACAGATACGCAGTATTTT
CASSILADYTDTQYF
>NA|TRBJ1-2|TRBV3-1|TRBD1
TGTGCCAGCAGCCCGGACAGGGTATGGAGTGGCTACACCTTC
CASSPDRVWSGYTF
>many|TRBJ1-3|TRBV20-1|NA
TGCAGTGCTAGAGTCAGGTCTTGGGAAGCTGGAAACACCATATATTTT
CSARVRSWEAGNTIYF
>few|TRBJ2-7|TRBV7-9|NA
TGTGCCAGCAGCCGCGGGACGGTCACCTACGAGCAGTACTTC
CASSRGTVTYEQYF
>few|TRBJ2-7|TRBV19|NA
TGTGCCAGTAGTATAGATCCGCGCGGGACGTTCTACGAGCAGTACTTC
CASSIDPRGTFYEQYF
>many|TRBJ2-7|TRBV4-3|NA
TGCGCCAGCAGCCAAGATCGTGCAAGCGAGCAGTACTTC
CASSQDRASEQYF
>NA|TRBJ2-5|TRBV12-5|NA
TGTGCCAGTGGTTTGCGCGGAGGCCAAGAGACCCAGTACTTC
CASGLRGGQETQYF
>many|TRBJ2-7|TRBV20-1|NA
TGCAGTGCTACCGGACAGAATAGGGGCTACGAGCAGTACTTC
CSATGQNRGYEQYF
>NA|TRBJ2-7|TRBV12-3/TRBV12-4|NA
TGTGCAGTCGGGGGGACACGCCTTCACGAGCAGTACTTC
CAVGGTRLHEQYF
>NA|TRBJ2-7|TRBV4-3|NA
TGCGCCAGCAGAGAATTTCGGAAAGGCAAAAACTACGAGCAGTACTTC
CASREFRKGKNYEQYF
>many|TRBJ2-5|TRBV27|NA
TGTGCCAGCAGAGATACAGGGAGAGAGACCCAGTACTTC
CASRDTGRETQYF
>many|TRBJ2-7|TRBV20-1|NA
TGCAGTGCTAGAGATTCGGGCGGTCCCTACGAGCAGTACTTC
CSARDSGGPYEQYF
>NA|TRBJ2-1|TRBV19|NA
TGTGCCAGTAGCATAGAGGACAGCTCCTACAATGAGCAGTTCTTC
CASSIEDSSYNEQFF
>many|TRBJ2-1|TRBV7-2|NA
TGTGCCAGCAGCTTAGCGTTGGGTTATGAGCAGTTCTTC
CASSLALGYEQFF
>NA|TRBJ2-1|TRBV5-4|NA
TGTGTCACCCAGCTTGGCTCTTACAATGAGCAGTTCTTC
CVTQLGSYNEQFF
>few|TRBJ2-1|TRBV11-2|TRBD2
TGTGCCAGCAGCCCTCTTACCGGGACTAGCGGGGGTTCCTACAATGAGCAGTTCTTC
CASSPLTGTSGGSYNEQFF
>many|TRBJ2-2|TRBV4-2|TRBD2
TGTGCCAGCAGCCAAGATCCCGACTGGGGGGGCGGGGAGCTGTTTTTT
CASSQDPDWGGGELFF
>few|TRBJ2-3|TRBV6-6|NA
TGTGCCAGCAGTTACGGCCTTGGCACAGATACGCAGTATTTT
CASSYGLGTDTQYF
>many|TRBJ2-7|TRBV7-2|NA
TGTGCCAGCAGCTTATACATGCCCGACTCCCAGGAGCAGTACTTC
CASSLYMPDSQEQYF
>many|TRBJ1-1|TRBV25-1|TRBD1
TGTGCCAGCTCAGCTTCCGGGACAGCAAACACTGAAGCTTTCTTT
CASSASGTANTEAFF
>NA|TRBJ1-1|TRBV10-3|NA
TGTGCCATCAGTGAGGACACCGTGAACACTGAGGCTTTCTTT
CAISEDTVNTEAFF
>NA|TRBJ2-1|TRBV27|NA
TGTGCCAGCAGCAGGGGAGGGCATGCCTCCTACGAGCAGTTCTTC
CASSRGGHASYEQFF
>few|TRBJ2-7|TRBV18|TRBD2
TGTGCCAGCTCCGTGACTAGCGGGAGGGACGAGCAGTACTTC
CASSVTSGRDEQYF
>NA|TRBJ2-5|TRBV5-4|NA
TGTGCCAGCAGCTTGGACCGGAGGGAAGAGACCCAGTACTTC
CASSLDRREETQYF
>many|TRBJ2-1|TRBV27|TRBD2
TGTGCCAGCAGGGGGCTAGCGGAGTACAATGAGCAGTTCTTC
CASRGLAEYNEQFF
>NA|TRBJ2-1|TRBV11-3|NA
TGTGCCAGCAGCTTAGATCAAGGGGGGGATAGCTCCTACAATGAGCAGTTCTTC
CASSLDQGGDSSYNEQFF
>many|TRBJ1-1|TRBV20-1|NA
TGCAGTGCTAGGACAGTGGGTGAAGCTTTCTTT
CSARTVGEAFF
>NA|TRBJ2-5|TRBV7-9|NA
TGTGCCAGCAAGAGCAGCCAAGAGACCCAGTACTTC
CASKSSQETQYF
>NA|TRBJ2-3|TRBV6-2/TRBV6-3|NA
TGTGCCCGCCGTTCCCCGGCGGCCCCCCCGTCTTTT
CARRSPAAPPSF
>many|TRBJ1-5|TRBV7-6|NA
TGTGCCAGCAGCCTTCAGGATCAGCCCCAGCATTTT
CASSLQDQPQHF
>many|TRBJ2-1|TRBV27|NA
TGTGCCAGCAGTTTTGAGGGGGGCTCGGACTACAATGAGCAGTTCTTC
CASSFEGGSDYNEQFF
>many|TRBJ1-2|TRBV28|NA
TGTGCCAGCAGTTTAGATAGGACAAGGGGCTACACCTTC
CASSLDRTRGYTF
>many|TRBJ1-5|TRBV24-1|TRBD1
TGTGCCACCAGTAGCCTCCGACAGGGACCCCCGGGTCAGCCCCAGCATTTT
CATSSLRQGPPGQPQHF
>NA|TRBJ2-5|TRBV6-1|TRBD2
TGCGCCAGCAGCCAAGGGGCTAGCGGGAACCGTGAGACCCAGTACTTC
CASSQGASGNRETQYF
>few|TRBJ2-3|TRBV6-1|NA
TGTGCCAGCAGTGGGGCAGCCAGCACAGATACGCAGTATTTT
CASSGAASTDTQYF
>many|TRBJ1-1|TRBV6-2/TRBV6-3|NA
TGTGCCAGCAGTTACTCGAAGTCGGGGTCGGGCACTGAAGCTTTCTTT
CASSYSKSGSGTEAFF
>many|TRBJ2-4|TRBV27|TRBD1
TGTGCCAGCAGTCGAGCCTCGGGACAGGGACTGGCCCCCCTCTACTTC
CASSRASGQGLAPLYF